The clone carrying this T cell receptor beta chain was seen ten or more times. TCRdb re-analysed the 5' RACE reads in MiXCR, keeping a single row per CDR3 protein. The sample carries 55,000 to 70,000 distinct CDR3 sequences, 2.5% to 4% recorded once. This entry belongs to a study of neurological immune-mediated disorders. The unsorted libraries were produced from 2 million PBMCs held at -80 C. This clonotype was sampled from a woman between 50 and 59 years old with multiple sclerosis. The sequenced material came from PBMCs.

This CDR3 is CASSLAFTAGKSNEQFF. The CDR3 nucleotides are TGTGCCAGCAGCTTAGCGTTTACCGCGGGGAAGTCCAATGAGCAGTTCTTC. V gene TRBV7-9 combines with J gene TRBJ2-1, with D maybe TRBD2 (6 bases). Trimming removed 0 bases at V and 6 bases at J, with 18 bases between. The germline V gene encodes CDR1 SEHNR and CDR2 FQNEAQ (reference sequence). CDR3 length: 17 amino acids.